Following are 5 T cell receptor beta chains from one sample sequenced in a study of T cell responses to AZD1222 COVID-19 vaccine. TCRdb keeps only in-frame clones here, not all; method: immunoSEQ multiplex PCR. Among 130,000 or so clones listed, more than 80% were seen once. The sequenced sample was peripheral blood, obtained 28 days after the second dose of the MenACWY control vaccine. The origin of the receptors is an adult who received the MenACWY meningococcal vaccine as a control.

The chain employs TRBV6-2 or TRBV6-3 and TRBJ1-6; D may be TRBD1 (5 bases). The CDR3 length is 14 residues. With 4 bases removed from V and 9 bases from J, the gap between germline ends came to 13 bases. The V gene's germline CDR1 is MNHEY and CDR2 SVGEGT. The CDR3 loop reads CASSFRALGSPLHF. The CDR3 coding sequence is TGTGCCAGCAGTTTCAGGGCCCTTGGTTCACCCCTCCACTTT.

The V gene is TRBV6-2 or TRBV6-3, the J gene TRBJ2-2; no definite D call. Deletions cut 0 bases from V and 2 bases from J, with 10 bases between. The V gene's germline CDR1 is MNHEY and CDR2 SVGEGT. This CDR3 is built from 16 residues. CDR3 protein: CASSYSSLPNTGELFF. CDR3 in DNA: TGTGCCAGCAGTTACTCGAGCCTCCCCAACACCGGGGAGCTGTTTTTT.

A remark on this clone: Other DNA variants within this sample encode the same CDR3. The chain joins TRBV30 to TRBJ1-1; D unresolved. Trimming left V 3 bases short and J 2 bases short, with 4 bases between. CDR1 GTSNPN and CDR2 SVGIG come from the germline V gene (reference sequence). This CDR3 has 11 residues. The CDR3 sequence: CAWSRNTEAFF. In nucleotides, the CDR3 is TGTGCCTGGAGCAGAAACACTGAAGCTTTCTTT.

The chain couples TRBV5-1 to TRBJ2-5; D unresolved. The V gene's germline CDR1 is SGHRS and CDR2 YFSETQ. Trimming took 4 bases from V and 5 from J, leaving 15 bases between them. The CDR3 extends over 14 amino acids. The CDR3 loop is CASSDSHGSETQYF. CDR3 DNA sequence: TGCGCCAGCAGCGATAGTCATGGGTCCGAGACCCAGTACTTC. The full variable domain, completed using reference TRBV5-1 and TRBJ2-5, is KAGVTQTPRYLIKTRGQQVTLSCSPISGHRSVSWYQQTPGQGLQFLFEYFSETQRNKGNFPGRFSGRQFSNSRSEMNVSTLELGDSALYLCASSDSHGSETQYFGPGTRLLVL.

The chain employs TRBV28 and TRBJ1-2; D is perhaps TRBD1 (5 bases). Per the germline V gene, CDR1 is MDHEN and CDR2 is SYDVKM. V lost 6 bases and J lost 5, with 19 bases in between. CDR3 length: 15 residues. This chain's CDR3 is CASSPGTGPDYGYTF. The CDR3 region has the DNA TGTGCCAGCAGCCCCGGGACGGGGCCTGATTATGGCTACACCTTC.